This T cell receptor (beta chain) appears in the sequencing data of a study of response to subunit inactivated influenza vaccine. TCRdb analysed the RT-PCR reads with MiXCR anew, one entry per CDR3 protein. Found here are hundreds of thousands of distinct CDR3 sequences, approximately 17% of them singletons; the top ten hold approximately 11%. The junction had 7 bases not matched to a gene; V was cut back by 5 bases and J by 3 bases. The CDR3 sequence is 14 residues long. There are many counts of this clonotype. The antigen is not known. The study, taken as a whole, reports: Each seasonal flu vaccination may recruit only limited new T cells, authors suggested.

The rearrangement uses TRBV12-3 or TRBV12-4 and TRBJ2-7, with TRBD1 matching over 7 bases. Material: PBMCs from blood, obtained less than 6 days after vaccination. The sequence was collected from a middle-aged man who received an inactivated influenza vaccine. DNA for the CDR3: TGTGCCAGCAGTCGGGACAGCATTTACTACGAGCAGTACTTC. This translates into CASSRDSIYYEQYF.